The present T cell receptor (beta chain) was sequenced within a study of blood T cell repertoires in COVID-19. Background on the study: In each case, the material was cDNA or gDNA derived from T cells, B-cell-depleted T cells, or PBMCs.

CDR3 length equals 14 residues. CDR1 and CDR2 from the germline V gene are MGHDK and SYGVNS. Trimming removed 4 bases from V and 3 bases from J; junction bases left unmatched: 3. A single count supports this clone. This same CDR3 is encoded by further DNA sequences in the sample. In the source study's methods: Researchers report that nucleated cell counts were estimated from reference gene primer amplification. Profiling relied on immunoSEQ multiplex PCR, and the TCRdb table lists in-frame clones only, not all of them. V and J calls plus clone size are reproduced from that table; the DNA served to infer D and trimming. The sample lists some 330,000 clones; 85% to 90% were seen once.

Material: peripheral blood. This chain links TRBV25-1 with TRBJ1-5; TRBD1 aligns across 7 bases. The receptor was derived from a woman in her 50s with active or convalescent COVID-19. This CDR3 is CASSGQGDNQPQHF. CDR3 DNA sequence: TGTGCCAGCAGTGGTCAGGGGGACAATCAGCCCCAGCATTTT.